Listed here is a single TCR beta chain. Its antigen is as yet unknown. CDR1 is LNHDA and CDR2 is SQIVND in the germline V gene (reference sequence). The CDR3 has 17 residues. V was shortened by 4 bases and J by 0 bases, with 13 bases between the two germline ends. The entry originates in a study of T cell responses to AZD1222 COVID-19 vaccine. Findings and caveats of the study: Recipients of AZD1222 seropositive at baseline numbered only six or seven.

Repertoires were generated with immunoSEQ multiplex PCR, while TCRdb's copy carries only in-frame clones and drops some. The repertoire includes 100,000 or so clones, more than 85% of them detected once, and about 15% sits in the top ten. This chain uses TRBV19 with TRBJ1-6; unclear D gene. The clonotype comes from an adult in good health. The source material was peripheral blood, sampled on day 0 of AZD1222 vaccination. CDR3 loop: CASSTSDGSSYNSPLHF. The DNA for the CDR3 is TGTGCCAGTAGTACCTCGGACGGCAGCTCCTATAATTCACCCCTCCACTTT.